The 18 T cell receptor beta chains below were found in one sample sequenced in a study of CD8+CD57+ T cells in acquired aplastic anemia (dated by TCRdb to 2016 to 2019). These reads were obtained on an Illumina HiSeq 2000. Profiling of TCR beta VDJ combinations and CDR3 sequences used genomic DNA as the template. TCRdb's own reprocessing of the public reads used fastp at Q25 and MiXCR and kept productive beta chains. Under each unique CDR3 protein, matching rows form one entry showing the most common genes and DNA. A total of 98,000 or so distinct CDR3 sequences appear in this sample, around 53% of them only once. Clones ranked in the top ten supply about a third of the sample. The sample consisted of sorted CD4+, CD8+, or CD8+CD57+ T cells (not recorded which) from PBMCs. These receptors all come from a human donor in good health, serving as a control.

This clonotype occurred many times. The chain employs TRBV29-1 and TRBJ2-5; no clear D. This CDR3 has 13 residues. V was clipped by 5 bases and J by 1 base, with 11 bases between them. The germline V gene has CDR1 SQVTM and CDR2 ANQGSEA. The CDR3 nucleotides read TGCAGCGTTTCACAGAATCTCCAAGAGACCCAGTACTTC. It yields the protein CSVSQNLQETQYF.

The V gene is TRBV19, the J gene TRBJ1-2; no clear D. Germline V gives CDR1 LNHDA, CDR2 SQIVND (reference sequence). This CDR3 has 11 amino acids. Trimming left V 7 bases short and J 2 bases short, with 5 bases between. The CDR3 DNA reads as TGTGCCAGTATGCTGAACTATGGCTACACCTTC. Its translation is CASMLNYGYTF.

This chain joins TRBV12-3 or TRBV12-4 and TRBJ1-2; 7 bases fit TRBD1. The ends lost 6 bases at V and 7 bases at J; junction bases unmatched: 8. The CDR3 length is 13 residues. CDR3 amino acids: CASSTDRESGYTF. The CDR3, as DNA: TGTGCCAGCAGCACCGACAGGGAGTCTGGCTACACCTTC.

The CDR3 loop is CASSGGSGYEQYF. CDR3 nucleotides: TGTGCCAGCAGTGGGGGGAGCGGCTACGAGCAGTACTTC. This chain uses TRBV25-1 with TRBJ2-7; D is perhaps TRBD1 or TRBD2 (5 bases each). CDR3 size: 13 residues. Germline V gene data show CDR1 as MGHDK and CDR2 as SYGVNS. V lost 4 bases and J 3 bases, leaving 10 bases between the germline ends.

This clonotype showed up just once. The V gene is TRBV5-4, the J gene TRBJ2-7, with 11 bases fitting TRBD2. The V and J ends lost 2 bases and 5 bases, in that order; junction bases with no gene match: 6. This CDR3 contains 15 residues. Per the germline V gene, CDR1 is SGHNT and CDR2 is YYREEE (reference sequence). CDR3 sequence: CASSFRSGGADEQYF. The CDR3 nucleotides read TGTGCCAGCAGCTTTCGTAGCGGGGGGGCCGACGAGCAGTACTTC.

The chain carries TRBV20-1 and TRBJ2-1; the D call may be TRBD1 or TRBD2 (7 bases each). Trimming removed 6 bases at V and 9 bases at J, with 18 bases between. Germline V gene sequence: CDR1 DFQATT, CDR2 SNEGSKA (reference sequence). This CDR3 region has 13 residues. CDR3 residues: CSAALGRGREQFF. The DNA for the CDR3 is TGCAGTGCCGCCCTGGGGAGGGGGCGTGAGCAGTTCTTC.

CDR3 protein: CASSLRTSGGTSTDTQYF. The CDR3 DNA follows: TGCGCCAGCAGCTTGAGGACTAGCGGGGGAACTAGCACAGATACGCAGTATTTT. This rearrangement joins TRBV5-1 to TRBJ2-3; 13 bases agree with TRBD2. Germline CDR1 SGHRS, CDR2 YFSETQ. CDR3 length: 18 residues. J lost 0 bases, V lost 1 base, and 5 bases had no gene match.

The chain has TRBV9 and TRBJ1-4, with 11 bases matching TRBD1. The length of the CDR3 is 12 residues. Germline values: CDR1 SGDLS, CDR2 YYNGEE. J was trimmed by 7 bases and V by 7 bases; bases with no gene match: 0. CDR3 nucleotides: TGTGCCAGCGGGACAGGGGGTGAAAAACTGTTTTTT. This codes for CASGTGGEKLFF.

V and J are TRBV20-1 and TRBJ2-5, with 9 bases fitting TRBD2. The CDR3 covers 14 residues. Germline CDR1 and CDR2: DFQATT and SNEGSKA (reference sequence). V was pared by 5 bases and J by 4 bases, with 8 bases of the junction left unmatched. CDR3 DNA: TGCAGTGCTGGGCGGGGGGGCCCGAGAGAGACCCAGTACTTC. Protein product: CSAGRGGPRETQYF.

In its sample, this clonotype was seen many times. The rearrangement uses TRBV6-1 and TRBJ1-6; maybe TRBD1 (6 bases). The V and J ends lost 6 bases and 10 bases respectively, with 16 bases between them. The CDR3 sequence is 14 residues long. The germline V gene encodes CDR1 MNHNS and CDR2 SASEGT. DNA of the CDR3: TGTGCCAGCAGCCTAACAAACAGGGACTCACCCCTCCACTTT. As protein: CASSLTNRDSPLHF.

This rearrangement joins TRBV5-1 to TRBJ2-7; 12 bases are a match to TRBD1. The CDR3 is 14 residues long. Germline values: CDR1 SGHRS, CDR2 YFSETQ. Unmatched junction bases numbered 4, after V lost 0 bases and J lost 9 bases. CDR3 protein: CASSLEGQGAMQYF. For the CDR3, the DNA is TGCGCCAGCAGCTTGGAGGGACAGGGGGCAATGCAGTACTTC.

In this sample, this clonotype turned up a few times. CDR3 sequence: CASAVQVKGYNEQFF. The DNA of the CDR3 is TGTGCCAGCGCAGTTCAAGTAAAGGGATACAATGAGCAGTTCTTC. This rearrangement joins TRBV27 to TRBJ2-1; D unclear. Trimming cost V 8 bases and J 4 bases, with 18 bases left between them. CDR1 and CDR2 from the germline V gene are MNHEY and SMNVEV (reference sequence). The CDR3 has 15 residues.

In this sample, this clonotype turned up a few times. The rearrangement links TRBV15 to TRBJ2-3, with D possibly TRBD2 on 5 matching bases. The V gene's germline CDR1 is LNHNV and CDR2 YYDKDF (reference sequence). V lost 3 bases, J lost 4 bases, and 17 bases lay in between. This CDR3 spans 16 amino acids. The CDR3 nucleotides read TGTGCCACCAGCAGCATGGACTGGGCCGGGTCAGATACGCAGTATTTT. Residues: CATSSMDWAGSDTQYF. Variable domain in full (rest from reference TRBV15 and TRBJ2-3): DAMVIQNPRYQVTQFGKPVTLSCSQTLNHNVMYWYQQKSSQAPKLLFHYYDKDFNNEADTPDNFQSRRPNTSFCFLDIRSPGLGDTAMYLCATSSMDWAGSDTQYFGPGTRLTVL.

Remarks on this clonotype: This CDR3 is missing its conserved last phenylalanine or tryptophan, likely due to a read error. The rearrangement joins TRBV2 to TRBJ2-7; D possibly corresponds to TRBD2 (6 bases). There are 16 residues in the CDR3. V shed 8 bases and J shed 3 bases, with 23 bases lying between them. Per germline, CDR1 SNHLY and CDR2 FYNNEI. CDR3 DNA: TGTGCCAGCTACAGAATGGGGACTCCTGGGAACTACGAGCAGTACCTC. Translation: CASYRMGTPGNYEQYL.

This clonotype has only a few counts. The chain links TRBV7-2 to TRBJ1-2; D gene uncertain. CDR1 is SGHTA and CDR2 is FQGNSA in the germline V gene. The CDR3 runs 12 residues. Trimming stripped 1 base from V and 12 bases from J, with 12 bases between. CDR3 protein: CASSLDGGYHTF. CDR3 bases: TGTGCCAGCAGCTTAGACGGCGGGTACCACACCTTC.

The V gene is TRBV10-2, the J gene TRBJ2-2, with D possibly being TRBD2 (6 bases). Germline V lookup: CDR1 WSHSY, CDR2 SAAADI. The CDR3 contains 13 residues. The V and J ends lost 8 bases and 8 bases respectively, with 15 bases between them. CDR3 sequence (DNA): TGCGCCAGCCTGGGGGGTGAGGGTGGGGAGCTGTTTTTT. Translated: CASLGGEGGELFF.

This clonotype was picked up many times. The chain couples TRBV6-5 to TRBJ2-7; 7 bases fit TRBD1. V lost 0 bases, J lost 3 bases, and 8 bases stayed unmatched. Looked up from germline, CDR1 is MNHEY and CDR2 is SVGAGI. The CDR3 consists of 16 residues. This CDR3 is CASSYSTGQAYYEQYF. CDR3 sequence (DNA): TGTGCCAGCAGTTACTCGACAGGACAGGCCTACTACGAGCAGTACTTC.

This clonotype appeared a few times. This chain connects TRBV6-2 or TRBV6-3 to TRBJ2-2, with 9 bases lining up with TRBD1. Germline CDR1 reads MNHEY; CDR2 reads SVGEGT. V dropped 4 bases and J dropped 4; count of bases not matched to a gene: 4. This CDR3 is 15 amino acids long. In DNA form, the CDR3 reads TGTGCCAGCAGTTGCCTGGACAGGGGCACCGGGGAGCTGTTTTTT. Protein sequence: CASSCLDRGTGELFF.